The rows below give T cell receptor beta chains drawn from one sample of a study of T cells in Graves' hyperthyroidism and ophthalmopathy. TCRdb analysed the multiplex PCR reads with MiXCR anew, one entry per CDR3 protein. The sample lists over 550,000 distinct CDR3 sequences; roughly a sixth were seen once. The specimen was blood. The source is a woman aged 18-35 years with Graves' hyperthyroidism. The CDR3 runs from the conserved cysteine through the conserved F or W. A D gene is named only where the DNA matches it firmly. Some rows mark clone size as missing; the rest say once, few, many or name a class of expanded clone.

size: many
length: 15
D: TRBD2
J: TRBJ2-5
V: TRBV28
CDR3: CASNPSGLKGETQYF
DNA: TGTGCCAGCAATCCTAGCGGCCTAAAGGGAGAGACCCAGTACTTC

size: NA
length: 12
D: NA
J: TRBJ2-5
V: TRBV20-1
CDR3: CSARGGGGTQYF
DNA: TGCAGTGCTAGAGGAGGGGGGGGGACCCAGTACTTC

size: NA
length: 16
D: TRBD2
J: TRBJ2-1
V: TRBV10-2
CDR3: CASEGLAGRVYNEQFF
DNA: TGCGCCAGCGAGGGGCTAGCGGGGAGGGTCTACAATGAGCAGTTCTTC

size: NA
length: 14
D: TRBD1
J: TRBJ1-2
V: TRBV12-3/TRBV12-4
CDR3: CASSFSGQGFGYTF
DNA: TGTGCCAGCAGTTTTTCGGGACAGGGTTTTGGCTACACCTTC

size: many
length: 15
D: NA
J: TRBJ2-2
V: TRBV2
CDR3: CASTNFFRGTGELFF
DNA: TGTGCCAGCACCAATTTCTTCCGGGGAACCGGGGAGCTGTTTTTT

size: many
length: 17
D: NA
J: TRBJ1-6
V: TRBV6-6
CDR3: CASSYSTFDSYNSPLHF
DNA: TGTGCCAGCAGTTACTCGACGTTCGACTCCTATAATTCACCCCTCCACTTT

size: many
length: 13
D: NA
J: TRBJ2-7
V: TRBV27
CDR3: CASSAAYGYEQYF
DNA: TGTGCCTCGTCCGCGGCGTACGGCTACGAGCAGTACTTC

size: few
length: 13
D: NA
J: TRBJ1-3
V: TRBV20-1
CDR3: CSANGISGNTIYF
DNA: TGCAGTGCCAATGGCATCTCTGGAAACACCATATATTTT

size: few
length: 15
D: NA
J: TRBJ2-4
V: TRBV6-1
CDR3: CASSEEVGSWDIQYF
DNA: TGTGCCAGCAGTGAAGAAGTGGGGTCGTGGGACATTCAGTACTTC

size: many
length: 15
D: NA
J: TRBJ2-3
V: TRBV4-2
CDR3: CASSQDTGGVDTQYF
DNA: TGTGCCAGCAGCCAAGATACCGGTGGAGTCGATACGCAGTATTTT